Following are 17 T cell receptor beta chains from one sample sequenced in a study of CD8+CD57+ T cells in acquired aplastic anemia (dated by TCRdb to 2016 to 2019). The listed sequencing device is Illumina HiSeq 2000. Profiling of TCR beta VDJ combinations and CDR3 sequences used genomic DNA as the template. TCRdb took the public reads, trimmed them with fastp at Q25, ran MiXCR for clone calling and kept in-frame beta chains. Here each entry gathers all rows of one CDR3 protein and keeps the most common genes and DNA. The sample data list 190,000 or so distinct CDR3 sequences, and over 55% of these were observed just once. The ten largest clones add up to 25% to 30% of the sample. Input material: sorted CD4+, CD8+, or CD8+CD57+ T cells (not recorded which) from PBMCs. All receptors come from a human donor in good health.

The sample holds many counts of this clonotype. The rearrangement uses TRBV2 and TRBJ2-1; 8 bases line up with TRBD2. This CDR3 region has 13 residues. Trimming cost V 9 bases and J 7 bases; bases outside gene matches: 8. Germline V gives CDR1 SNHLY, CDR2 FYNNEI. Here the CDR3 DNA reads TGTGCCAGGGGCGGTAGCGGGATAAATGAGCAGTTCTTC. It yields the protein CARGGSGINEQFF.

This sequence joins TRBV7-2 and TRBJ2-3, with 8 nucleotides matching TRBD1. Germline V gives CDR1 SGHTA, CDR2 FQGNSA. The CDR3 is 15 amino acids. Germline trimming cut 5 bases from V and 4 bases from J; bases unmatched to any gene: 8. This CDR3 is CASSLSDRAPDTQYF. The CDR3 DNA follows: TGTGCCAGCAGCCTTTCGGACAGGGCCCCAGATACGCAGTATTTT.

The V and J genes are TRBV15 and TRBJ1-1; TRBD1 matches at 8 bases. Trimming removed 9 bases from V and 5 bases from J; junction bases left unmatched: 8. Germline V lookup: CDR1 LNHNV, CDR2 YYDKDF (reference sequence). The CDR3 totals 13 residues. CDR3 DNA sequence: TGTGCCACAACGACAGGGGTAAGGACTGAAGCTTTCTTT. Its protein product is CATTTGVRTEAFF.

The chain combines TRBV5-1 with TRBJ2-1; 10 bases map to TRBD2. The CDR3 runs to 16 residues. V shed 3 bases, J shed 6 bases, and the junction held 9 bases outside the gene matches. Germline loops: CDR1 SGHRS, CDR2 YFSETQ. The CDR3 loop is CASSSTASGGSNEQFF. The CDR3 region has the DNA TGCGCCAGCAGCTCGACGGCTAGCGGGGGTAGCAATGAGCAGTTCTTC.

The chain employs TRBV11-2 and TRBJ2-3; 9 nucleotides line up with TRBD1. Germline V CDR1 and CDR2: SGHAT, FQNNGV. Unmatched junction bases numbered 1, after V lost 1 base and J lost 2 bases. The CDR3 length is 15 residues. The CDR3 nucleotides are TGTGCCAGCAGCTTAGGGACAGGGGCCACAGATACGCAGTATTTT. Translation gives CASSLGTGATDTQYF.

This chain connects TRBV7-8 to TRBJ1-1; D not resolved. V was pared by 2 bases and J by 6 bases, with 13 bases between. Germline assignment: CDR1 SGHVS and CDR2 FQNEAQ. This CDR3 spans 14 amino acids. Here the CDR3 DNA reads TGTGCCAGCAGCTTAACGCCCGGTTTGGCTGAAGCTTTCTTT. Encoded protein: CASSLTPGLAEAFF.

V gene TRBV7-9 combines with J gene TRBJ2-5, with D tentatively TRBD2 (6 bases). The V gene lost 1 base and the J gene lost 2 bases, with 11 bases spanning the gap. The CDR3 has 15 amino acids. Looked up from germline, CDR1 is SEHNR and CDR2 is FQNEAQ (reference sequence). As DNA, the CDR3 is TGTGCCAGCAGCTTAGGAGGGGCGGGACAAGAGACCCAGTACTTC. This codes for CASSLGGAGQETQYF.

The J gene is TRBJ1-2, the V gene TRBV10-3; D may be TRBD1 (5 bases). The CDR3 length is 13 residues. Germline V gene sequence: CDR1 ENHRY, CDR2 SYGVKD. Trimming left V 7 bases short and J 4 bases short, with 13 bases between. The CDR3 loop is CAITLDKSYGYTF. CDR3 coding DNA: TGTGCCATCACTTTGGACAAGTCCTATGGCTACACCTTC.

Of note for this clonotype: The germline gene is not matched at one end of the junction; a read error may be the cause. This chain connects TRBV5-1 to TRBJ2-2, with D uncertain. Looked up from germline, CDR1 is SGHRS and CDR2 is YFSETQ. CDR3 length equals 13 residues. The chain's CDR3 is CASSTRRTGELFF. The DNA for the CDR3 is TGCGCTAGCAGCACCAGGCGCACCGGGGAGCTGTTTTTT.

The CDR3 bases are TGTGCCAGCAGTCAGCGGGAGGACACAGATACGCAGTATTTT. This translates into CASSQREDTDTQYF. This chain joins TRBV27 and TRBJ2-3; TRBD2 aligns across 9 bases. The CDR3 consists of 14 residues. Germline V gives CDR1 MNHEY, CDR2 SMNVEV (reference sequence). Losses at the gene ends were 5 bases for V and 2 bases for J; bases not matched to a gene: 2.

The chain uses TRBV25-1 and TRBJ2-4; D remains unclear. Germline lookup yields CDR1 MGHDK and CDR2 SYGVNS. Trimming removed 4 bases from V and 0 bases from J, with 10 bases in between. This CDR3 contains 15 residues. The DNA for the CDR3 is TGTGCCAGCAGTGCTAAGGGAACAGCCAAAAACATTCAGTACTTC. Protein product: CASSAKGTAKNIQYF.

The chain uses TRBV2 and TRBJ2-7, with a weak D call TRBD2 (5 bases). CDR1 and CDR2 from the germline V gene are SNHLY and FYNNEI. This CDR3 region has 14 residues. V lost 4 bases, J lost 3 bases, and 13 bases lay in between. CDR3 loop: CASSVRARIYEQYF. The CDR3 DNA reads TGTGCCAGCAGTGTGAGGGCCCGAATCTACGAGCAGTACTTC. The full variable domain, rest sourced from reference TRBV2 and TRBJ2-7, is EPEVTQTPSHQVTQMGQEVILRCVPISNHLYFYWYRQILGQKVEFLVSFYNNEISEKSEIFDDQFSVERPDGSNFTLKIRSTKLEDSAMYFCASSVRARIYEQYFGPGTRLTVT.

The chain combines TRBV11-1 with TRBJ2-1; D gene unclear. Trimming pared 3 bases from V and 6 bases from J, leaving 3 bases between. Germline CDR1 and CDR2: SGHAT and FQDESV (reference sequence). CDR3 length: 11 residues. The CDR3 sequence is CASSLSNEQFF. The CDR3 DNA is TGTGCCAGCAGCTTGAGCAATGAGCAGTTCTTC.

The J gene is TRBJ2-4, the V gene TRBV20-1; D gene unclear. Germline-derived CDR1 and CDR2 are DFQATT and SNEGSKA (reference sequence). CDR3 length: 13 residues. Trimming stripped 0 bases from V and 8 bases from J, with 11 bases between. The CDR3 nucleotides read TGCAGTGCTAGAGATCGGTTACGGGACATTCAGTACTTC. It is translated as CSARDRLRDIQYF.

In the case of this clonotype: One end of the junction fails to match germline, which may point to a read error. V usage is TRBV29-1 and J usage is TRBJ1-1; D ambiguous. The CDR3 has 22 residues. Germline assignment: CDR1 SQVTM and CDR2 ANQGSEA. The CDR3, as DNA: TGCAGCGTTGAAGATTCTAGTCAACCCGGAGGGAACACCGGGGATGCGTACACTGGAGCTTTCTTT. This sequence encodes CSVEDSSQPGGNTGDAYTGAFF.

J is TRBJ2-1 and V is TRBV7-3; TRBD2 agrees at 10 bases. The CDR3 has 16 amino acids. Germline V gives CDR1 SGHTA, CDR2 FQGTGA. J lost 2 bases, V lost 2 bases, and 3 bases had no gene match. Here the CDR3 DNA reads TGTGCCAGCAGCTTACAAGCGGGAGGGCCCTACAATGAGCAGTTCTTC. This sequence encodes CASSLQAGGPYNEQFF.

The CDR3 spells CASSLEQAGVMNTQYF. The CDR3 DNA reads as TGTGCCAGCAGCTTAGAACAAGCGGGGGTGATGAATACGCAGTATTTT. The rearrangement joins TRBV7-2 to TRBJ2-3; 8 bases map to TRBD2. CDR1 and CDR2 (germline): SGHTA, FQGNSA. This CDR3 comprises 16 residues. V lost 1 base to trimming and J lost 7 bases; unmatched junction nucleotides: 10.